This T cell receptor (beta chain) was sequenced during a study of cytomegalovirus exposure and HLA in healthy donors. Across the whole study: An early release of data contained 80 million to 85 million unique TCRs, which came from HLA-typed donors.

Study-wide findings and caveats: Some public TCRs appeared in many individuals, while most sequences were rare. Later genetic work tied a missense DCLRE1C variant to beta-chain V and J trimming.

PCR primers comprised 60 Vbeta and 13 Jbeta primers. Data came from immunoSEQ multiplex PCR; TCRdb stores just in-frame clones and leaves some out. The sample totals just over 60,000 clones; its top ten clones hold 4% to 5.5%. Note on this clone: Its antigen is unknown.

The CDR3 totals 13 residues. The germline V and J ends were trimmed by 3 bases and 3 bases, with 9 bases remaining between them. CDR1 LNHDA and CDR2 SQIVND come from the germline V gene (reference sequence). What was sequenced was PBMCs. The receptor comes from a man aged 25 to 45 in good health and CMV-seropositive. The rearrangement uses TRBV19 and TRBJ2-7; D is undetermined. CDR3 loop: CASSMYGLYEQYF. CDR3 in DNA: TGTGCCAGTAGTATGTACGGTCTCTACGAGCAGTACTTC.